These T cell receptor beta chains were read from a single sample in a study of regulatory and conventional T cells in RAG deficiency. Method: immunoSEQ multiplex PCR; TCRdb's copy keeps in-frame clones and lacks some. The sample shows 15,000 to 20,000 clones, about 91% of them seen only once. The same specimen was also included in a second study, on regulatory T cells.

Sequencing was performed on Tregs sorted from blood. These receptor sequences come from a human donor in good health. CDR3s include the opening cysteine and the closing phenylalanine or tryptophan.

CDR3aa: CASSIRPHLAGGVAGEQFF
v_gene: TRBV5-1
j_gene: TRBJ2-1

CDR3aa: CASRGAGSPDTQYF
v_gene: TRBV5-4
j_gene: TRBJ2-3

CDR3aa: CASSASGIPEQYF
v_gene: TRBV18
j_gene: TRBJ2-7

CDR3aa: CASSLNRPGANVLTF
v_gene: TRBV28
j_gene: TRBJ2-6

CDR3aa: CASSPHDYQDSNTGELFF
v_gene: TRBV21-1
j_gene: TRBJ2-2

CDR3aa: CASSPGRGHYNSPLHF
v_gene: TRBV18
j_gene: TRBJ1-6

CDR3aa: CASSSIDNYGYTF
v_gene: TRBV7-9
j_gene: TRBJ1-2

CDR3aa: CASSLVAGQPTYGYTF
v_gene: TRBV5-1
j_gene: TRBJ1-2

CDR3aa: CASTYSGRGGQPQHF
v_gene: TRBV28
j_gene: TRBJ1-5

CDR3aa: CASSDPIDTGGYTF
v_gene: TRBV10-2
j_gene: TRBJ1-2

CDR3aa: CASSLVGTGGASNQPQHF
v_gene: TRBV5-6
j_gene: TRBJ1-5

CDR3aa: CASSFHGAASGRSNTGELFF
v_gene: TRBV11-3
j_gene: TRBJ2-2

CDR3aa: CASSLSLAGGGELFF
v_gene: TRBV7-3
j_gene: TRBJ2-2

CDR3aa: CASKGQLNTEAFF
v_gene: TRBV28
j_gene: TRBJ1-1

CDR3aa: CASSSRDTNYGYTF
v_gene: TRBV7-8
j_gene: TRBJ1-2

CDR3aa: CASSSDSKGTQYF
v_gene: TRBV7-8
j_gene: TRBJ2-5

CDR3aa: CASSGTGTPVYEQYF
v_gene: TRBV2
j_gene: TRBJ2-7

CDR3aa: CSVPQGQGTYGYTF
v_gene: TRBV29-1
j_gene: TRBJ1-2

CDR3aa: CASSFLETQYF
v_gene: TRBV6-5
j_gene: TRBJ2-5

CDR3aa: CASSLGGLGTTLSDGYTF
v_gene: TRBV11-2
j_gene: TRBJ1-2

CDR3aa: CAGHYFGAVSSPLHF
v_gene: TRBV30
j_gene: TRBJ1-6

CDR3aa: CASSSGTSGVYEQYF
v_gene: TRBV7-8
j_gene: TRBJ2-7

CDR3aa: CASSHRVGALNTGELFF
v_gene: TRBV4-1
j_gene: TRBJ2-2

CDR3aa: CASSSPYRERNTEAFF
v_gene: TRBV5-4
j_gene: TRBJ1-1

CDR3aa: CASSLGSPYEQYF
v_gene: TRBV11-2
j_gene: TRBJ2-7

CDR3aa: CASSFPTPANEQFF
v_gene: TRBV27
j_gene: TRBJ2-1

CDR3aa: CASSGTEGANVLTF
v_gene: TRBV28
j_gene: TRBJ2-6

CDR3aa: CASSFRDMPNTIYF
v_gene: TRBV7-8
j_gene: TRBJ1-3

CDR3aa: CASSLVQGYSPLHF
v_gene: TRBV5-6
j_gene: TRBJ1-6

CDR3aa: CASSFPGGYEQPQHF
v_gene: TRBV19
j_gene: TRBJ1-5

CDR3aa: CASSLVWDMNTEAFF
v_gene: TRBV5-1
j_gene: TRBJ1-1

CDR3aa: CASSKEGQGVGNQPQHF
v_gene: TRBV5-6
j_gene: TRBJ1-5

CDR3aa: CASGAGGHTGELFF
v_gene: TRBV28
j_gene: TRBJ2-2

CDR3aa: CASSGSSLAGDKGGTQYF
v_gene: TRBV25-1
j_gene: TRBJ2-5

CDR3aa: CASSSIGRAEAFF
v_gene: TRBV6-5
j_gene: TRBJ1-1

CDR3aa: CSVGVGGGETQYF
v_gene: TRBV29-1
j_gene: TRBJ2-5